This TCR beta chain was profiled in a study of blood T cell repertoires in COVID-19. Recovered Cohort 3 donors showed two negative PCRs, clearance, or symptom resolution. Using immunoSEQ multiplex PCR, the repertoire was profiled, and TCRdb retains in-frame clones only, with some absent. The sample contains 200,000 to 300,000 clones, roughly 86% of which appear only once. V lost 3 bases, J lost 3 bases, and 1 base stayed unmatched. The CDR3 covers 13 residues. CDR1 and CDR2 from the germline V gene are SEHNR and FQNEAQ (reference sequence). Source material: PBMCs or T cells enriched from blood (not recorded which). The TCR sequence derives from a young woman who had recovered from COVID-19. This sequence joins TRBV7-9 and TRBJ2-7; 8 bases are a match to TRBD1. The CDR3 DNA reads TGTGCCAGCAGCTTCGGGACAGGCTACGAGCAGTACTTC. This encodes CASSFGTGYEQYF.